One and the same sample provided the 31 T cell receptor beta chains below, sequenced in a study of T cell responses to AZD1222 COVID-19 vaccine. This table comes from immunoSEQ multiplex PCR, and its TCRdb copy is limited to in-frame clones, with some not included. The table has 120,000 or so clones, roughly 88% seen once. This specimen was peripheral blood, taken on day 0 of MenACWY control vaccination. All receptors derive from an adult in good health.

The genes are TRBV5-8 and TRBJ2-7; either TRBD1 or TRBD2 may fit D (5 bases each). CDR3 size: 12 residues. Germline CDR1 and CDR2: SGHTS and YDEGEE. Trimming removed 0 bases at V and 5 bases at J, with 6 bases between. The CDR3 DNA reads TGTGCCAGCAGCTTGGCGGGACACGAGCAGTACTTC. Amino acids: CASSLAGHEQYF.

The rearrangement joins TRBV2 to TRBJ2-3; possibly TRBD2 for D (6 bases). CDR3 size: 16 residues. Per germline, CDR1 SNHLY and CDR2 FYNNEI. Trimming cost V 7 bases and J 1 base, with 18 bases left between them. The CDR3 is CASNLWESGRTDTQYF. CDR3 DNA: TGTGCCAGCAACTTATGGGAGAGCGGGCGCACAGATACGCAGTATTTT.

V gene TRBV27 combines with J gene TRBJ1-2; D might be TRBD1 (6 bases). The CDR3 totals 14 residues. Germline CDR1 MNHEY, CDR2 SMNVEV (reference sequence). Trimming pared 5 bases from V and 7 bases from J, leaving 17 bases between. CDR3 loop: CASSSRGRNAGYTF. CDR3 DNA: TGTGCCAGCAGTAGCCGGGGGCGGAATGCTGGCTACACCTTC.

The chain uses TRBV11-3 and TRBJ2-1; 7 bases are a match to TRBD2. The V gene end was trimmed by 3 bases and the J gene end by 8 bases; junction bases not matched to a gene: 4. Germline CDR1 is SGHNT and CDR2 is YENEEA. The CDR3 covers 13 residues. CDR3 in DNA: TGTGCCAGCAGCTTGGGAGGGAGCTATGAGCAGTTCTTC. Translating it yields CASSLGGSYEQFF.

This rearrangement joins TRBV9 to TRBJ2-1; possible D gene TRBD1, 6 bases. V lost 0 bases and J lost 8, with 15 bases in between. CDR3 size: 15 residues. Per germline, CDR1 SGDLS and CDR2 YYNGEE. CDR3: CASSVVARGGDEQFF. Written as DNA, the CDR3 is TGTGCCAGCAGCGTAGTCGCCAGGGGCGGCGATGAGCAGTTCTTC.

J is TRBJ2-5 and V is TRBV5-1; D is undetermined. Germline V lookup: CDR1 SGHRS, CDR2 YFSETQ. CDR3 length: 14 residues. V shed 0 bases and J shed 4 bases, with 10 bases lying between them. The CDR3 DNA follows: TGCGCCAGCAGCTTGGCGGCTAGAGGAGAGACCCAGTACTTC. This translates into CASSLAARGETQYF.

The chain links TRBV7-9 to TRBJ1-1, with D uncertain. Germline CDR1 and CDR2: SEHNR and FQNEAQ (reference sequence). There are 13 residues in the CDR3. The germline V and J ends were trimmed by 2 bases and 1 base, with 5 bases remaining between them. The CDR3 loop is CASSLFKNTEAFF. Written as DNA, the CDR3 is TGTGCCAGCAGCTTATTTAAGAACACTGAAGCTTTCTTT.

The chain is built from TRBV30 and TRBJ1-4, with D unclear. V was pared by 5 bases and J by 7 bases, with 8 bases between. The CDR3 contains 11 residues. Germline assignment: CDR1 GTSNPN and CDR2 SVGIG (reference sequence). CDR3 residues: CAWGRGEKLFF. The CDR3 coding sequence is TGTGCCTGGGGACGAGGTGAAAAACTGTTTTTT.

This chain uses TRBV7-6 with TRBJ2-7; no definite D call. From germline, CDR1 is SGHVS and CDR2 FNYEAQ. This CDR3 has 15 residues. With 5 bases removed from V and 6 bases from J, the gap between germline ends came to 20 bases. The CDR3 DNA sequence: TGTGCCAGCAGCCAACCGGGTGGAGCCAGCTTCGAGCAGTACTTC. The encoded protein is CASSQPGGASFEQYF.

This chain connects TRBV7-2 to TRBJ2-4; D is ambiguous. CDR1 is SGHTA, CDR2 FQGNSA, per germline. This CDR3 spans 15 amino acids. Trimming took off 1 base at V and 0 bases at J, with 7 bases between the two ends. CDR3: CASSLGPRAKNIQYF. CDR3 DNA sequence: TGTGCCAGCAGCTTAGGGCCTAGAGCCAAAAACATTCAGTACTTC.

This clone was observed a single time. The chain recombines TRBV19 with TRBJ2-5; 8 positions agree with TRBD2. V dropped 7 bases and J dropped 2; count of bases not matched to a gene: 9. CDR3 size: 15 residues. CDR1 and CDR2 (germline): LNHDA, SQIVND (reference sequence). The CDR3, as DNA: TGTGCCAGTAAGCGTGGGGTAGCGGGACAAGAGACCCAGTACTTC. It yields the protein CASKRGVAGQETQYF.

This chain connects TRBV28 to TRBJ2-1; maybe TRBD2 (5 bases). The CDR3 consists of 13 residues. The V gene's germline CDR1 is MDHEN and CDR2 SYDVKM. The V gene lost 2 bases and the J gene lost 4 bases, with 6 bases spanning the gap. In DNA, the CDR3 is TGTGCCAGCAGTTTAAGGGAGTACAATGAGCAGTTCTTC. Encoded protein: CASSLREYNEQFF.

J is TRBJ1-3 and V is TRBV7-2; D ambiguous. Looked up from germline, CDR1 is SGHTA and CDR2 is FQGNSA. The CDR3 covers 13 residues. V was pared by 1 base and J by 2 bases, with 3 bases between. CDR3 nucleotides: TGTGCCAGCAGCTTAGGGACTGGAAACACCATATATTTT. It specifies CASSLGTGNTIYF.

The chain joins TRBV3-1 (or the pseudogene TRBV3-2) to TRBJ2-1, with a possible D match to TRBD1 (5 bases). The CDR3 is made up of 13 amino acids. V lost 4 bases and J 8 bases, leaving 12 bases between the germline ends. CDR1 LGHDT and CDR2 YNNKEL come from the germline V gene (reference sequence). The CDR3: CASSLWEGDEQFF. CDR3 bases: TGTGCCAGCAGCCTTTGGGAAGGGGATGAGCAGTTCTTC.

The CDR3 DNA follows: TGTGCCACCAGCGATGCCCAGGACTACACAGATACGCAGTATTTT. It translates to CATSDAQDYTDTQYF. The chain employs TRBV24-1 and TRBJ2-3; tentatively, D is TRBD2 (6 bases). Trimming removed 7 bases at V and 2 bases at J, with 15 bases between. Germline loops: CDR1 KGHDR, CDR2 SFDVKD. This CDR3 is built from 15 residues.

The rearrangement uses TRBV4-1 and TRBJ2-6; D not certain. Deletions cut 1 base from V and 0 bases from J, with 16 bases between. CDR3 length equals 19 residues. Germline assignment: CDR1 MGHRA and CDR2 YSYEKL. The CDR3 nucleotides are TGCGCCAGCAGCCAAGCTGGACCGATATTCACCTCTGGGGCCAACGTCCTGACTTTC. The encoded protein is CASSQAGPIFTSGANVLTF.

This clone came up many times. The J gene is TRBJ1-6, the V gene TRBV5-4; D remains unclear. Germline V gene sequence: CDR1 SGHNT, CDR2 YYREEE (reference sequence). This CDR3 is built from 13 residues. V lost 4 bases to trimming and J lost 5 bases, with 7 bases between them. CDR3 region: CASSDGNNSPLHF. The CDR3 bases are TGTGCCAGCAGCGACGGTAATAATTCACCCCTCCACTTT.

The V call is TRBV28, the J call TRBJ1-3; D unresolved. The CDR3 has 14 amino acids. Germline V lookup: CDR1 MDHEN, CDR2 SYDVKM. Trimming shortened V by 5 bases and J by 4 bases, and 12 bases separated the two germline ends. In nucleotides, the CDR3 is TGTGCCAGCAGTATACAGACAACCGGAAACACCATATATTTT. Amino acid sequence: CASSIQTTGNTIYF.

V usage is TRBV28 and J usage is TRBJ2-1; either TRBD1 or TRBD2 may supply D (5 bases each). This CDR3 spans 15 amino acids. Looked up from germline, CDR1 is MDHEN and CDR2 is SYDVKM. V lost 4 bases, J lost 4 bases, and 14 bases lay in between. CDR3: CASSSYGGGYNEQFF. CDR3 sequence (DNA): TGTGCCAGCAGTTCTTATGGTGGGGGATACAATGAGCAGTTCTTC.

The rearrangement joins TRBV19 to TRBJ1-1; TRBD1 agrees at 9 bases. The CDR3 has 16 amino acids. V was clipped by 7 bases and J by 1 base; unmatched bases: 10. Germline V CDR1 and CDR2: LNHDA, SQIVND (reference sequence). The CDR3 nucleotides read TGTGCCAGTAAGTCTCTCCGACAGGGGGGGAACACTGAAGCTTTCTTT. Protein product: CASKSLRQGGNTEAFF.

This clone was detected a few times. The V gene is TRBV19, the J gene TRBJ1-5; TRBD1 matches 9 bases. Per the germline V gene, CDR1 is LNHDA and CDR2 is SQIVND (reference sequence). V gave up 5 bases and J gave up 9 bases; unmatched junction bases: 5. The CDR3 is made up of 13 amino acids. CDR3 in DNA: TGTGCCAGTAGTGTGGGACAGGGTGGGCCCCAGCATTTT. It translates to CASSVGQGGPQHF.

Only a few counts were recorded for this clone. CDR3 sequence (DNA): TGTGCCAGCAGCCCTGGGCCGGCTGGGACCCAGTACTTC. It encodes CASSPGPAGTQYF. The chain employs TRBV3-1 (or the pseudogene TRBV3-2) and TRBJ2-5; D ambiguous. Germline CDR1 reads LGHDT; CDR2 reads YNNKEL (reference sequence). The CDR3 is 13 amino acids. V lost 4 bases and J lost 7, with 13 bases in between.

The chain recombines TRBV28 with TRBJ2-5; 7 bases fit TRBD2. Germline assignment: CDR1 MDHEN and CDR2 SYDVKM. V trimming: 5 bases; J trimming: 2 bases; junction bases outside the gene matches: 11. CDR3 size: 16 residues. The CDR3 is CASSPIWGRGQETQYF. The CDR3, as DNA: TGTGCCAGCAGTCCTATTTGGGGGAGGGGACAAGAGACCCAGTACTTC.

The genes are TRBV10-3 and TRBJ2-7; the D gene is possibly TRBD2 (6 bases). The germline gives CDR1 ENHRY, CDR2 SYGVKD. The length of the CDR3 is 16 residues. V gave up 4 bases and J gave up 0 bases, with 16 bases separating them. Here the CDR3 reads CAISGNLGGSSYEQYF. The CDR3 DNA follows: TGTGCCATCAGTGGAAATCTTGGGGGGTCCTCCTACGAGCAGTACTTC.

The rearrangement uses TRBV4-1 and TRBJ2-7; 11 nucleotides align to TRBD2. Germline CDR1 MGHRA, CDR2 YSYEKL. The CDR3 has 16 residues. The trim removed 1 base at V and 3 bases at J, leaving 5 bases unmatched. In DNA, the CDR3 is TGCGCCAGCAGCCAAGTGTCAGGGACTAGCGGCTACGAGCAGTACTTC. Protein: CASSQVSGTSGYEQYF.

The gene calls are TRBV6-1 and TRBJ2-1; TRBD2 matches 11 bases. This CDR3 comprises 17 residues. Germline V gene sequence: CDR1 MNHNS, CDR2 SASEGT. V was pared by 0 bases and J by 4 bases, with 5 bases of the junction left unmatched. The CDR3 here is CASSEALGLAEYNEQFF. In DNA, the CDR3 is TGTGCCAGCAGTGAAGCCTTGGGACTAGCGGAATACAATGAGCAGTTCTTC.

The chain employs TRBV5-4 and TRBJ2-7, with D tentatively TRBD1 (6 bases). From germline, CDR1 is SGHNT and CDR2 YYREEE (reference sequence). This CDR3 spans 13 amino acids. Trimming pared 3 bases from V and 6 bases from J, leaving 13 bases between. The CDR3 DNA reads TGTGCCAGCAGCTCTCCTACAGGGCTCGAGCAGTACTTC. As protein: CASSSPTGLEQYF.

The V gene is TRBV6-4, the J gene TRBJ2-3; 8 bases are shared with TRBD2. Germline trimming cut 5 bases from V and 0 bases from J; bases unmatched to any gene: 4. Germline V gene lookup returns CDR1 MRHNA and CDR2 SNTAGT. This CDR3 region has 15 residues. The CDR3 coding sequence is TGTGCCAGCAGTAGAGCGGGAGAGAGCACAGATACGCAGTATTTT. Translated: CASSRAGESTDTQYF.

The CDR3 DNA follows: TGTGCCAGCAGCTCCCCAGGGGGGAAACGTGGCTATGGCTACACCTTC. It codes for CASSSPGGKRGYGYTF. The chain uses TRBV7-8 and TRBJ1-2, with 7 bases matching TRBD1. Germline-derived CDR1 and CDR2 are SGHVS and FQNEAQ. The V and J ends lost 4 bases and 4 bases, in that order; junction bases with no gene match: 12. There are 16 residues in the CDR3.

The V call is TRBV11-3, the J call TRBJ2-5; unclear D gene. Germline lookup yields CDR1 SGHNT and CDR2 YENEEA. The CDR3 contains 18 residues. The V end lost 7 bases, the J end lost 5 bases, and 29 bases lay between the germline ends. The DNA for the CDR3 is TGTGCCAGCATAGCTCGGGCTCCCTGGCACGGTTTTTCGGAGACCCAGTACTTC. It is translated as CASIARAPWHGFSETQYF.

The rearrangement links TRBV4-1 to TRBJ1-2, with TRBD1 as a possible D gene (6 bases). Germline V gene data show CDR1 as MGHRA and CDR2 as YSYEKL. The CDR3 covers 16 residues. Trimming shortened V by 2 bases and J by 3 bases, and 16 bases separated the two germline ends. The CDR3 loop reads CASSQPHRGRDYGYTF. The CDR3, as DNA: TGCGCCAGCAGCCAACCCCATAGGGGGAGGGACTATGGCTACACCTTC.